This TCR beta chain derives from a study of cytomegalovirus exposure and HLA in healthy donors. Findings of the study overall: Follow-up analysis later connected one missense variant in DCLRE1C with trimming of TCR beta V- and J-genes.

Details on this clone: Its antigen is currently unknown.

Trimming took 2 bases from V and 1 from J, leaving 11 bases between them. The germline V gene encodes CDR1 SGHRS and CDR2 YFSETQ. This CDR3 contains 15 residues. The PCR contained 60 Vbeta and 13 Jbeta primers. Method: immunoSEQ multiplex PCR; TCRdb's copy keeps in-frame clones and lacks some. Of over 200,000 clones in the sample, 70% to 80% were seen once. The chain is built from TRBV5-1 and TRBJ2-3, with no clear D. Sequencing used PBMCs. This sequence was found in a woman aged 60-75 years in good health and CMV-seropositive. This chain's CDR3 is CASSLSGLGTDTQYF. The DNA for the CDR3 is TGCGCCAGCAGCTTATCAGGTCTCGGCACAGATACGCAGTATTTT.